This T cell receptor (beta chain) was observed in a study of blood T cells in healthy people across ages. A J-beta primer mix and a sample-barcoded 5' primer were used in a second PCR of roughly 7 to 12 cycles. TCRdb ran MiXCR on the 5' RACE reads and lists one entry per CDR3 protein. This sample has roughly 800,000 distinct CDR3 sequences, with approximately 53% found just once. The TCR comes from an elderly man in good health. Sequencing used blood.

This CDR3 reads CASSPEDRAGANVLTF. The CDR3 DNA reads TGTGCCAGCAGTCCCGAGGACAGGGCTGGGGCCAACGTCCTGACTTTC. The genes are TRBV27 and TRBJ2-6; 8 nucleotides agree with TRBD1. Trimming removed 5 bases from V and 2 bases from J; junction bases left unmatched: 5. There are 16 residues in the CDR3. The germline CDR1 and CDR2 sequences are MNHEY and SMNVEV (reference sequence).